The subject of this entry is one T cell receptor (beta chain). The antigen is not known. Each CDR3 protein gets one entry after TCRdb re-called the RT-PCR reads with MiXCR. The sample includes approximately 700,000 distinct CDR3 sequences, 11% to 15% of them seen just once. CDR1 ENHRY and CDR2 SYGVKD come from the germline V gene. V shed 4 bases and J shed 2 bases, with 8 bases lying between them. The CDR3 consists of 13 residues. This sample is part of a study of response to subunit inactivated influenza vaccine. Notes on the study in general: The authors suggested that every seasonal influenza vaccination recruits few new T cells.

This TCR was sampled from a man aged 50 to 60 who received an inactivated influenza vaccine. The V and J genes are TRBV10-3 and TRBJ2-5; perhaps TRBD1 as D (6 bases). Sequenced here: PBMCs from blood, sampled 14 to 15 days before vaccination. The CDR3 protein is CAISGQEQETQYF. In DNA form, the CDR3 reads TGTGCCATCAGTGGACAGGAACAAGAGACCCAGTACTTC.